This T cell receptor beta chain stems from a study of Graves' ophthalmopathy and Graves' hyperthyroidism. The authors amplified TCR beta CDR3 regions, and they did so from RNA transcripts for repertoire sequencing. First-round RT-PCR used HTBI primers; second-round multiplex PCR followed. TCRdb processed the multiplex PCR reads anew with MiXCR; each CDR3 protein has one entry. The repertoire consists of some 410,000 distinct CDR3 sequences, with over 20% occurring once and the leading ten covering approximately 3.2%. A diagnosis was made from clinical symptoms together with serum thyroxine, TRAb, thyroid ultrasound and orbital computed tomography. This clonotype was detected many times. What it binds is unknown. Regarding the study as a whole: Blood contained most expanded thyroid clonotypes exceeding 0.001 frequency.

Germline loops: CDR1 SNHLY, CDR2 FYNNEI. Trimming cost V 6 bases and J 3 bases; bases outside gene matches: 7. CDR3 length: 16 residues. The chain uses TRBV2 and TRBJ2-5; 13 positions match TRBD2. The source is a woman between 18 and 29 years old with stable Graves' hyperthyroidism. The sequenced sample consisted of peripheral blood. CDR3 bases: TGTGCCAGCAGGGGACTAGCGGGACTCCTAGAAGAGACCCAGTACTTC. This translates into CASRGLAGLLEETQYF.